This TCR beta chain stems from a study of somatic mutations in cytotoxic T cells in rheumatoid arthritis. Measured with immunoSEQ multiplex PCR; TCRdb has only the in-frame clones, and not every one. The sample gives about 20,000 clones, just over 85% of which show up once; 18% is in the top ten. Positively selected by magnetic beads, CD4+ and CD8+ cells were purity-checked by flow cytometry. This clone has just a few counts. V gave up 1 base and J gave up 7 bases, with 10 bases separating them. The CDR3 is made up of 13 amino acids. In germline, CDR1 is LGHNA, CDR2 YNFKEQ. This chain joins TRBV4-2 and TRBJ1-1; unclear D gene. Sample: CD8+ T cells sorted from blood. The clonotype was recovered from a woman aged 50 to 65 in good health. Here the CDR3 reads CASSQGPEHEAFF. CDR3 sequence (DNA): TGTGCCAGCAGCCAAGGCCCGGAACATGAAGCTTTCTTT.